The 19 T cell receptor beta chains given below trace back to one sample, sequenced in a study of blood T cell repertoires in COVID-19. The table came from immunoSEQ multiplex PCR; TCRdb's copy has only in-frame clones and leaves some out. The table includes about 90,000 clones, about 82% detected once. Material for sequencing was peripheral blood. These receptors all come from a woman in her seventies with active or convalescent COVID-19.

The chain carries TRBV10-3 and TRBJ2-2; 7 bases are shared with TRBD1. There are 16 residues in the CDR3. Looked up from germline, CDR1 is ENHRY and CDR2 is SYGVKD. The trim removed 6 bases at V and 6 bases at J, leaving 13 bases unmatched. The CDR3 bases are TGTGCCATCAGCTTCCAGACAGGGCCGAGGGCCGGGGAGCTGTTTTTT. Amino acids: CAISFQTGPRAGELFF.

The chain links TRBV2 to TRBJ1-4; D is perhaps TRBD1 (6 bases). Germline V gene sequence: CDR1 SNHLY, CDR2 FYNNEI. Trimming pared 6 bases from V and 4 bases from J, leaving 12 bases between. The CDR3 spans 14 residues. CDR3 loop: CASRPTGFNEKLFF. The CDR3 nucleotides read TGTGCCAGCAGGCCCACAGGGTTTAATGAAAAACTGTTTTTT.

This chain links TRBV5-4 with TRBJ2-2; D might be TRBD2 (6 bases). Trimming shortened V by 4 bases and J by 0 bases, and 16 bases separated the two germline ends. The germline gives CDR1 SGHNT, CDR2 YYREEE (reference sequence). The CDR3 has 17 residues. The CDR3 coding sequence is TGTGCCAGCAGCCCGGTCGGCGGGACGGCGAACACCGGGGAGCTGTTTTTT. Translated: CASSPVGGTANTGELFF.

The chain has TRBV28 and TRBJ1-4; maybe TRBD1 (5 bases). This CDR3 is built from 15 residues. CDR1 and CDR2 from the germline V gene are MDHEN and SYDVKM. V shed 6 bases and J shed 2 bases, with 13 bases lying between them. The CDR3 DNA reads TGTGCCAGCAGCACCCCAGGGTCGACTAATGAAAAACTGTTTTTT. It specifies CASSTPGSTNEKLFF. Together with reference TRBV28 and TRBJ1-4, the CDR3 gives the full variable domain: DVKVTQSSRYLVKRTGEKVFLECVQDMDHENMFWYRQDPGLGLRLIYFSYDVKMKEKGDIPEGYSVSREKKERFSLILESASTNQTSMYLCASSTPGSTNEKLFFGSGTQLSVL.

The gene calls are TRBV7-2 and TRBJ1-1; 7 positions agree with TRBD1. The CDR3 length is 14 residues. Per germline, CDR1 SGHTA and CDR2 FQGNSA. V shed 3 bases, J shed 5 bases, and the junction held 6 bases outside the gene matches. The CDR3 nucleotides are TGTGCCAGCAGCTTTCCAGGGGGATGGACTGAAGCTTTCTTT. Translated, it gives CASSFPGGWTEAFF.

The chain carries TRBV19 and TRBJ1-2, with D perhaps TRBD1 (5 bases). The V gene's germline CDR1 is LNHDA and CDR2 SQIVND (reference sequence). The CDR3 has 14 residues. V was clipped by 5 bases and J by 4 bases, with 14 bases between them. The CDR3 DNA follows: TGTGCCAGTAGTTCCGGGGGGACCTTCTATGGCTACACCTTC. Residues: CASSSGGTFYGYTF. Supplemented by reference TRBV19 and TRBJ1-2, the full variable domain reads DGGITQSPKYLFRKEGQNVTLSCEQNLNHDAMYWYRQDPGQGLRLIYYSQIVNDFQKGDIAEGYSVSREKKESFPLTVTSAQKNPTAFYLCASSSGGTFYGYTFGSGTRLTVV.

The CDR3 is CASSLTGGYQPQHF. CDR3 DNA: TGTGCCAGCAGCCTGACAGGGGGCTATCAGCCCCAGCATTTT. The V gene is TRBV6-2 or TRBV6-3, the J gene TRBJ1-5, with 10 positions matching TRBD1. Germline assignment: CDR1 MNHEY and CDR2 SVGEGT. This CDR3 spans 14 amino acids. J gave up 5 bases and V 6 bases, and 4 bases lay outside the gene matches.

The chain employs TRBV5-1 and TRBJ2-1, with 9 bases matching TRBD2. CDR1 is SGHRS and CDR2 is YFSETQ in the germline V gene. This CDR3 is built from 16 residues. Trimming took 4 bases from V and 6 from J; bases not matched to a gene: 11. CDR3 residues: CASSPGPSGVPNEQFF. Written as DNA, the CDR3 is TGCGCCAGCAGCCCTGGGCCTAGCGGGGTCCCCAATGAGCAGTTCTTC.

The V call is TRBV7-2, the J call TRBJ2-5, with D perhaps TRBD2 (6 bases). The germline V and J ends were trimmed by 0 bases and 5 bases, with 13 bases remaining between them. The CDR3 contains 15 residues. CDR1 and CDR2 (germline): SGHTA, FQGNSA. Here the CDR3 reads CASSLASEAGETQYF. The CDR3 DNA follows: TGTGCCAGCAGCTTAGCTAGCGAGGCGGGGGAGACCCAGTACTTC. The full variable domain, rest sourced from reference TRBV7-2 and TRBJ2-5, is GAGVSQSPSNKVTEKGKDVELRCDPISGHTALYWYRQSLGQGLEFLIYFQGNSAPDKSGLPSDRFSAERTGGSVSTLTIQRTQQEDSAVYLCASSLASEAGETQYFGPGTRLLVL.

The V and J genes are TRBV5-1 and TRBJ1-4; no clear D. Germline V gene data show CDR1 as SGHRS and CDR2 as YFSETQ. The CDR3 is 13 residues long. The V gene lost 0 bases and the J gene lost 5 bases, with 5 bases spanning the gap. This CDR3 reads CASSLAQNEKLFF. The CDR3 nucleotides are TGCGCCAGCAGCTTGGCACAAAATGAAAAACTGTTTTTT.

The CDR3, as DNA: TGTGCCAGCAGGCGGCGGGGGGGCACAGATACGCAGTATTTT. It is translated as CASRRRGGTDTQYF. The gene calls are TRBV5-4 and TRBJ2-3; TRBD2 matches 8 bases. The CDR3 length is 14 residues. Germline V gene data show CDR1 as SGHNT and CDR2 as YYREEE (reference sequence). Trimming took 5 bases from V and 1 from J; bases not matched to a gene: 3.

This chain links TRBV6-2 or TRBV6-3 with TRBJ2-7, with D unclear. The germline CDR1 and CDR2 sequences are MNHEY and SVGEGT. Trimming pared 5 bases from V and 9 bases from J, leaving 14 bases between. The CDR3 has 12 amino acids. The chain's CDR3 is CASSQVLRGQYF. The CDR3 DNA is TGTGCCAGCAGTCAGGTGCTACGTGGGCAGTACTTC.

The rearrangement joins TRBV2 to TRBJ1-1, with 7 bases aligning to TRBD1. J was trimmed by 1 base and V by 4 bases; bases with no gene match: 3. Germline loops: CDR1 SNHLY, CDR2 FYNNEI. The CDR3 totals 14 residues. This CDR3 reads CASSGQGGNTEAFF. Here the CDR3 DNA reads TGTGCCAGCAGTGGGCAGGGGGGGAACACTGAAGCTTTCTTT.

In the case of this clone: Additional DNA sequences in this sample encode the identical CDR3. This chain links TRBV7-2 with TRBJ1-3; 9 bases are a match to TRBD1. Germline CDR1 is SGHTA and CDR2 is FQGNSA. V gave up 3 bases and J gave up 1 base; unmatched junction bases: 1. The CDR3 runs to 15 residues. Here the CDR3 reads CASSLGQGSGNTIYF. As DNA, the CDR3 is TGTGCCAGCAGCTTGGGACAGGGATCTGGAAACACCATATATTTT.

This chain links TRBV10-3 with TRBJ1-6, with TRBD1 matching 7 bases. The CDR3 loop spans 15 amino acids. V dropped 2 bases and J dropped 10; count of bases not matched to a gene: 8. Germline values: CDR1 ENHRY, CDR2 SYGVKD. This chain's CDR3 is CAISERDSRDSPLHF. The CDR3 nucleotides read TGTGCCATCAGTGAGCGGGACAGCCGAGACTCACCCCTCCACTTT.

The chain carries TRBV6-5 and TRBJ2-2, with 9 bases lining up with TRBD2. The germline CDR1 and CDR2 sequences are MNHEY and SVGAGI. V gave up 11 bases and J gave up 6 bases; unmatched junction bases: 7. CDR3 length: 13 amino acids. CDR3 coding DNA: TGTGCCGTCGGGACTAGCAGTGCCGGGGAGCTGTTTTTT. Translating it yields CAVGTSSAGELFF.

The chain uses TRBV5-6 and TRBJ1-4, with D tentatively TRBD1 (5 bases). Germline V gene lookup returns CDR1 SGHDT and CDR2 YYEEEE. This CDR3 is 14 amino acids long. The V end lost 2 bases, the J end lost 13 bases, and 18 bases lay between the germline ends. The CDR3 reads CASSFPGGDGGLFF. CDR3 bases: TGTGCCAGCAGCTTCCCGGGAGGCGACGGGGGACTGTTTTTT.

The V and J genes are TRBV6-5 and TRBJ1-2; TRBD1 is a possible D gene (5 bases). V was pared by 5 bases and J by 5 bases, with 15 bases between. The CDR3 runs 14 residues. In germline, CDR1 is MNHEY, CDR2 SVGAGI. The CDR3 DNA reads TGTGCCAGCAGTATCACCGACAAGGGGTATGGCTACACCTTC. Translation: CASSITDKGYGYTF.

The genes are TRBV5-6 and TRBJ2-7; 7 positions match TRBD2. The CDR3 contains 11 residues. Germline V lookup: CDR1 SGHDT, CDR2 YYEEEE. CDR3: CPRRERGEQYF. The CDR3 DNA reads as TGTCCACGAAGGGAGCGGGGCGAGCAGTACTTC. The full variable domain, rest sourced from reference TRBV5-6 and TRBJ2-7, is DAGVTQSPTHLIKTRGQQVTLRCSPKSGHDTVSWYQQALGQGPQFIFQYYEEEERQRGNFPDRFSGHQFPNYSSELNVNALLLGDSALYLCPRRERGEQYFGPGTRLTVT.